This T cell receptor beta chain was sequenced for a study of cytomegalovirus exposure and HLA in healthy donors. Findings and caveats of the study: Among donors in an Asian-associated ancestry cluster, a later analysis reportedly found fewer N-insertions than the roughly 680-donor mean. In a later analysis, most CMV-associated TCR beta chains appeared HLA-restricted. About 90% or about 30% of the time was how often most TCR beta V segments were productive, according to an earlier analysis.

It was with 60 Vbeta and 13 Jbeta primers that the PCR ran. Per the original data handling: Unique TCR beta chains numbered roughly 84 million in a later analysis, with roughly 9.9 million shared. Only in-frame clones appear in the TCRdb table, and some are missing; sequencing was by immunoSEQ multiplex PCR. Clone size and the V and J calls come from that table; the DNA yielded D and trimming. The data contain 100,000 to 150,000 clones, around 80% of them singletons. Comment on this clone: No antigen is known for it.

CDR1 is SNHLY and CDR2 is FYNNEI in the germline V gene. This CDR3 has 15 amino acids. V was trimmed by 6 bases and J by 6 bases, leaving 18 bases between them. Material: PBMCs. The source of this sequence is a female donor in good health and CMV-seronegative. This chain links TRBV2 with TRBJ1-5, with D perhaps TRBD1 (5 bases). CDR3 region: CASRDHGGISQPQHF. The CDR3, as DNA: TGTGCCAGCAGGGACCATGGGGGGATTAGTCAGCCCCAGCATTTT.